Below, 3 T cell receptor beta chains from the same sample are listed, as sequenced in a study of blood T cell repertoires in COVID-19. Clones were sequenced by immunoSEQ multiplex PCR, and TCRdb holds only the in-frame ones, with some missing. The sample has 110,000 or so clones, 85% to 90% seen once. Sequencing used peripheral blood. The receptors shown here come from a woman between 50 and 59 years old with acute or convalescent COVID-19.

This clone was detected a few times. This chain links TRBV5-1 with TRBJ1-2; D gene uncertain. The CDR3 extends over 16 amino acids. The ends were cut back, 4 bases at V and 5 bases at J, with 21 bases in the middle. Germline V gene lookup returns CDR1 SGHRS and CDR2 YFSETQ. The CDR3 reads CASSPSLQESAYGYTF. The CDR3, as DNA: TGCGCCAGCAGCCCCTCCCTGCAAGAGAGTGCATATGGCTACACCTTC. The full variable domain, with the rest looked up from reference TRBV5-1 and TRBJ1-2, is KAGVTQTPRYLIKTRGQQVTLSCSPISGHRSVSWYQQTPGQGLQFLFEYFSETQRNKGNFPGRFSGRQFSNSRSEMNVSTLELGDSALYLCASSPSLQESAYGYTFGSGTRLTVV.

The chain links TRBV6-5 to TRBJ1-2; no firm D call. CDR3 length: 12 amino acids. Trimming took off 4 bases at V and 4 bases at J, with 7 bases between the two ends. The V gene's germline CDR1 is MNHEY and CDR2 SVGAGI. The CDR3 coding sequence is TGTGCCAGCAGTTCCTTGTCCTATGGCTACACCTTC. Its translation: CASSSLSYGYTF.

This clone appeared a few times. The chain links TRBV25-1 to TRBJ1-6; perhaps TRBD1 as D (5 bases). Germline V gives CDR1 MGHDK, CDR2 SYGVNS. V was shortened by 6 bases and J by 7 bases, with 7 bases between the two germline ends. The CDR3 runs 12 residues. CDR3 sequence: CASSQGNSPLHF. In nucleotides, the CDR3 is TGTGCCAGCAGCCAGGGAAATTCACCCCTCCACTTT.